The T cell receptor beta chain under discussion was sequenced for a study of blood T cell repertoires in COVID-19. Turning to the study itself: Donors in the United States, Italy and Spain gave samples during acute or convalescent COVID-19. The cDNA or gDNA used as material had been derived from T cells, B-cell-depleted T cells, or PBMCs.

The assay was immunoSEQ multiplex PCR, and TCRdb's table has in-frame clones only and misses some. The table has 190,000 or so clones, 75% to 85% seen once. CDR3 length equals 13 residues. V lost 4 bases to trimming and J lost 4 bases, with 11 bases between them. Germline lookup yields CDR1 SGDLS and CDR2 YYNGEE. Participants were aged about 18 to 100 years from about two dozen US areas. Sequencing was done on a sample of PBMCs or T cells enriched from blood (not recorded which). This clonotype was sampled from a man aged 40-55 years who had recovered from COVID-19. The V gene is TRBV9, the J gene TRBJ1-2; D is unclear. Here the CDR3 reads CASSPTMLYGYTF. CDR3 DNA sequence: TGTGCCAGCAGCCCGACAATGCTCTATGGCTACACCTTC. Filled out from reference TRBV9 and TRBJ1-2, the complete variable domain reads DSGVTQTPKHLITATGQRVTLRCSPRSGDLSVYWYQQSLDQGLQFLIQYYNGEERAKGNILERFSAQQFPDLHSELNLSSLELGDSALYFCASSPTMLYGYTFGSGTRLTVV.